This TCR beta chain was found in a study of breast tumors, draining lymph nodes, adjacent tissues. The study, taken as a whole, reports: Luminal-like breast cancer showed significantly greater tumor-nontumor repertoire similarity than basal-like breast cancer did. Findings are consistent with lymph node origin and intratumoral expansion of most tumor T cells.

Using its own MiXCR run on the multiplex PCR reads, TCRdb lists one record per CDR3 protein. The sample lists 45,000 to 65,000 distinct CDR3 sequences, roughly 39% seen once, with roughly a tenth in the top ten. The CDR3 has 15 residues. From germline, CDR1 is MNHNY and CDR2 SVGAGI (reference sequence). V was clipped by 2 bases and J by 0 bases, with 10 bases between them. Note on this clonotype: What it recognizes is unknown.

Material for sequencing was breast tumor tissue. This TCR derives from a female donor with breast cancer. Some clones in this sample may be carry-over from other donors' samples. V is TRBV6-6 and J is TRBJ1-1; D remains ambiguous. CDR3 protein: CASSYDFILNTEAFF. Written as DNA, the CDR3 is TGTGCCAGCAGTTACGATTTTATTCTGAACACTGAAGCTTTCTTT.